This T cell receptor (beta chain) was sequenced for a study of cytomegalovirus exposure and HLA in healthy donors. Broader study findings: More clonal expansion characterized HLA-associated TCR beta chains than equally common others in a later analysis.

As to this clone: Its cognate antigen is unknown.

Trimming left V 5 bases short and J 10 bases short, with 21 bases between. The CDR3 covers 15 residues. From germline, CDR1 is SGHTA and CDR2 FQGTGA. PCR used 60 Vbeta primers and 13 Jbeta primers. Measured with immunoSEQ multiplex PCR; TCRdb has only the in-frame clones, and not every one. The sample carries more than 90,000 clones, roughly three quarters recorded once. The chain is built from TRBV7-3 and TRBJ2-1; D is perhaps TRBD1 (5 bases). The sequencing input was PBMCs. The source is a female donor in good health and CMV-seronegative. The CDR3 region is CASSPRGGSSGEQFF. The CDR3 DNA reads as TGTGCCAGCAGCCCAAGGGGTGGCTCCTCAGGGGAGCAGTTCTTC.